Below are 19 T cell receptor beta chains sequenced from a single sample in a study of T cell clonality in common variable immunodeficiency. The data were produced by immunoSEQ multiplex PCR, yet TCRdb's version contains in-frame clones alone and is incomplete. The sample presents approximately 30,000 clones, none singletons. The sequenced sample was peripheral blood mononuclear cells. These receptor sequences come from a person between 18 and 75 years old in good health.

In this sample, this clone turned up many times. The observed sequence ends 3 residues before the CDR3 terminus, with the missing tail filled in from the germline J gene. The rearrangement uses TRBV20-1 and TRBJ2-1, with 7 bases matching TRBD2. V trimming: 2 bases; J trimming: 1 base; junction bases outside the gene matches: 14. Germline V gives CDR1 DFQATT, CDR2 SNEGSKA (reference sequence). The CDR3 contains 18 residues. The CDR3 loop is CSARSPYLSSGSYNEQFF. Incomplete CDR3 DNA: TGCAGTGCTAGAAGTCCCTACTTATCTAGCGGTTCCTACAATGAG.

In its sample, this clone was seen a few times. Read coverage stops 3 residues before the CDR3 terminus; the germline J gene supplies the remainder. The genes are TRBV5-5 and TRBJ1-5, with TRBD1 as a possible D gene (5 bases). Germline loops: CDR1 SGHKS, CDR2 YYEKEE (reference sequence). The CDR3 sequence is 13 residues long. V lost 3 bases and J lost 6, with 10 bases in between. Incomplete CDR3 DNA: TGTGCCAGCAGCTGGGGGGAGTCTCAGCCC. Its translation is CASSWGESQP. The CDR3 in its entirety is CASSWGESQPQHF.

In this sample, this clone turned up many times. The read ends 3 residues early relative to the CDR3; the germline J gene fills the gap. Different DNA sequences within this sample yield the same CDR3. The chain combines TRBV7-3 with TRBJ1-3; TRBD1 agrees at 8 bases. V dropped 5 bases and J dropped 3; count of bases not matched to a gene: 3. Germline V lookup: CDR1 SGHTA, CDR2 FQGTGA. The CDR3 is made up of 14 amino acids. CDR3 DNA, as far as it was read: TGTGCCAGCAGCCTAGGGACAGGTGGAAACACC. Translated, it gives CASSLGTGGNT. The CDR3 in its entirety is CASSLGTGGNTIYF.

This clone occurred many times. Read coverage stops 3 residues before the CDR3 terminus; the germline J gene supplies the remainder. This rearrangement joins TRBV20-1 to TRBJ2-1, with D possibly matching TRBD2 (7 bases). CDR1 and CDR2 from the germline V gene are DFQATT and SNEGSKA (reference sequence). Between the trimmed V and J ends, which lost 6 bases and 0 bases, there was a span of 15 bases. There are 15 residues in the CDR3. CDR3: CSAARGGSSYNEQFF. Partial CDR3 DNA: TGCAGTGCCGCGAGGGGGGGGAGCTCCTACAATGAG.

This clone has just a few counts. The observed sequence ends 3 residues before the CDR3 terminus, with the missing tail filled in from the germline J gene. The chain joins TRBV19 to TRBJ2-4; the match to TRBD1 covers 7 bases. This CDR3 contains 13 residues. Germline CDR1 and CDR2: LNHDA and SQIVND (reference sequence). CDR3 amino acids: CASSARTGYGQYF. The part of the CDR3 DNA that was read is TGTGCCAGTAGTGCAAGGACAGGCTATGGT.

About this clone: The DNA ends 3 residues before the CDR3 does, and the rest of the CDR3 is filled in from the germline J gene. This sequence joins TRBV7-9 and TRBJ2-5; 8 bases agree with TRBD2. The V gene's germline CDR1 is SEHNR and CDR2 FQNEAQ (reference sequence). V lost 5 bases to trimming and J lost 5 bases; unmatched junction nucleotides: 10. The length of the CDR3 is 15 residues. The sequenced CDR3 bases are TGTGCCAGCAGCCCCGGGGGGGGCATCCGGGAGACC. Its translation is CASSPGGGIRET. The full-length CDR3 reads as CASSPGGGIRETQYF.

In its sample, this clone was seen many times. The read falls 3 residues short of the CDR3 end, and the missing part is taken from the germline J gene. The chain joins TRBV5-1 to TRBJ2-4; 12 nucleotides align to TRBD1. Germline assignment: CDR1 SGHRS and CDR2 YFSETQ. V shed 3 bases, J shed 5 bases, and the junction held 6 bases outside the gene matches. This CDR3 is built from 16 residues. CDR3 DNA (partial): TGCGCCAGCAGCTCGGGGACAGGGGGCTTCCAAAACATT. This codes for CASSSGTGGFQNI. The complete CDR3 sequence is CASSSGTGGFQNIQYF.

This clone was detected many times. Sequencing ends 3 residues short of the CDR3 end; the germline J gene provides the rest. V is TRBV19 and J is TRBJ2-1; 13 bases align to TRBD2. Trimming cost V 5 bases and J 7 bases; bases outside gene matches: 5. In germline, CDR1 is LNHDA, CDR2 SQIVND (reference sequence). The CDR3 runs 15 residues. CDR3 loop: CASSVTSGRANEQFF. The covered CDR3 bases are TGTGCCAGTAGTGTAACTAGCGGGAGGGCAAATGAG.

In this sample, this clone turned up many times. CDR3 in amino acids: CAISESTRADTDTQYF. The CDR3 bases that were read are TGTGCCATCAGTGAGTCGACTCGAGCGGACACAGATACG. The rearrangement uses TRBV10-3 and TRBJ2-3; TRBD2 is a possible D gene (5 bases). The read gets to within 3 residues of the CDR3 end, and the germline J gene fills in the rest. The germline CDR1 and CDR2 sequences are ENHRY and SYGVKD. Trimming took 0 bases from V and 2 from J, leaving 12 bases between them. This CDR3 is 16 amino acids long.

This clone was detected ten times or more. The DNA ends 3 residues before the CDR3 does, and the rest of the CDR3 is filled in from the germline J gene. In the same sample, other DNA sequences code for this CDR3. V gene TRBV7-9 combines with J gene TRBJ1-2, with 7 bases that match TRBD1. The V and J ends lost 2 bases and 5 bases, in that order; junction bases with no gene match: 5. This CDR3 is 14 amino acids long. CDR1 is SEHNR and CDR2 is FQNEAQ in the germline V gene (reference sequence). The CDR3 spells CASSLSYRGYGYTF. CDR3 DNA, as far as it was read: TGTGCCAGCAGCTTAAGTTACAGGGGTTATGGC.

This clone was seen ten or more times. The CDR3 end lies 3 residues beyond the end of the read and is filled in from the germline J gene. The V and J genes are TRBV11-2 and TRBJ1-2, with 8 bases fitting TRBD1. V dropped 5 bases and J dropped 7; count of bases not matched to a gene: 6. Germline-derived CDR1 and CDR2 are SGHAT and FQNNGV. The CDR3 spans 13 residues. Partial CDR3 DNA: TGTGCCAGCAGCCCCAAGGACAGGGTTGGC. It yields the protein CASSPKDRVG. In full, the CDR3 reads CASSPKDRVGYTF.

As for this clone: The missing CDR3 end, 3 residues past where the read stops, is filled in from the germline J gene. The genes are TRBV20-1 and TRBJ1-6; tentative D call: TRBD1 (6 bases). There are 15 residues in the CDR3. CDR1 and CDR2 from the germline V gene are DFQATT and SNEGSKA (reference sequence). The CDR3 loop is CSARDSRLADRSLHF. The CDR3 DNA, read in part, is TGCAGTGCTAGAGATAGTAGACTCGCAGACAGGTCC.

This clone was recorded many times. The sequenced fragment ends 3 residues before the CDR3 boundary, so the rest is inferred from the germline J gene. The chain is built from TRBV2 and TRBJ2-2; tentatively, D is TRBD2 (6 bases). Trimming left V 3 bases short and J 3 bases short, with 14 bases between. The CDR3 is made up of 16 amino acids. Germline V CDR1 and CDR2: SNHLY, FYNNEI. CDR3 in amino acids: CASSENGGSYTGELFF. CDR3 DNA (partial): TGTGCCAGCAGTGAGAACGGGGGATCCTACACCGGGGAG.

This clone was seen repeatedly, ten times or more. The CDR3 is cut off 3 residues early in the read; its end comes from the germline J gene. J is TRBJ1-2 and V is TRBV14; D is possibly TRBD1 (5 bases). Germline V gives CDR1 SGHDN, CDR2 FVKESK. V dropped 2 bases and J dropped 6 bases, with 10 bases sitting between them. CDR3 length: 13 amino acids. CDR3 in amino acids: CASSQMGGDGYTF. The DNA read from the CDR3 is TGTGCCAGCAGCCAAATGGGGGGTGATGGC.

This clone was detected many times. The missing CDR3 end, 3 residues past where the read stops, is filled in from the germline J gene. The chain recombines TRBV18 with TRBJ2-1, with 7 bases matching TRBD2. From germline, CDR1 is KGHSH and CDR2 LQKENI. V dropped 3 bases and J dropped 6; count of bases not matched to a gene: 8. CDR3 length equals 15 residues. This chain's CDR3 is CASSPRAGVVNEQFF. The CDR3 bases that were read are TGTGCCAGCTCACCTCGGGCGGGAGTAGTCAATGAG. The variable domain in full, completed from reference TRBV18 and TRBJ2-1, reads NAGVMQNPRHLVRRRGQEARLRCSPMKGHSHVYWYRQLPEEGLKFMVYLQKENIIDESGMPKERFSAEFPKEGPSILRIQQVVRGDSAAYFCASSPRAGVVNEQFFGPGTRLTVL.

A few counts support this clone. Compared with germline, one end of the junction differs, possibly owing to a read error. The sequence runs out 3 residues before the end of the CDR3; the remainder is reconstructed from the germline J gene. The chain combines TRBV7-9 with TRBJ1-2; D not certain. CDR1 and CDR2 from the germline V gene are SEHNR and FQNEAQ (reference sequence). The CDR3 sequence is 14 residues long. The sequenced part of the CDR3 DNA is TGTGCCAGCAGCTTACCGACGGCTAACTATGGA. Protein product: CASSLPTANYG. The whole CDR3 is CASSLPTANYGYTF.

This clone was counted many times. This CDR3 reads CSASPPMSSYNSPLHF. The CDR3 DNA, read in part, is TGCAGTGCTAGTCCTCCTATGAGCTCCTATAATTCACCC. The chain employs TRBV20-1 and TRBJ1-6; D not resolved. The CDR3 end lies 3 residues beyond the end of the read and is filled in from the germline J gene. This CDR3 is built from 16 residues. CDR1 and CDR2 (germline): DFQATT, SNEGSKA (reference sequence). Trimming took off 3 bases at V and 0 bases at J, with 12 bases between the two ends.

This clone has at least ten counts. The CDR3 is cut off 3 residues early in the read; its end comes from the germline J gene. This sequence joins TRBV7-9 and TRBJ2-7; D gene ambiguous. The CDR3 totals 12 residues. Germline V lookup: CDR1 SEHNR, CDR2 FQNEAQ (reference sequence). V gave up 2 bases and J gave up 4 bases, with 6 bases separating them. CDR3 loop: CASSLFGYEQYF. The DNA read from the CDR3 is TGTGCCAGCAGCTTATTCGGTTACGAG.

This clone was seen many times. The read terminates 3 residues before the CDR3 end, so the remaining end is supplied by the germline J gene. The chain joins TRBV13 to TRBJ1-2; possibly TRBD1 for D (6 bases). The CDR3 extends over 16 amino acids. Trimming took off 3 bases at V and 2 bases at J, with 16 bases between the two ends. The germline gives CDR1 PRHDT, CDR2 FYEKMQ (reference sequence). CDR3 bases read: TGTGCCAGCAGCTTTTCTAGGGGGTTGGACAACTATGGC. Translation gives CASSFSRGLDNYG. The full CDR3 protein reads CASSFSRGLDNYGYTF.